This TCR beta chain was observed in a study of CD8+CD57+ T cells in acquired aplastic anemia. In the study overall: The mean DNA yield obtained from sorted CD4+ and CD8+ cells came to approximately 3 ug.

Concerning this clonotype itself: Its antigen is not identified.

Study results and caveats: Patients and healthy controls showed no significant CD8+ Simpson's diversity difference.

TCR beta VDJ combinations and CDR3 sequences were profiled from genomic DNA. TCRdb re-called the reads through MiXCR, storing one row per CDR3 protein. The sample lists around 290,000 distinct CDR3 sequences, roughly 59% occurring once. The sequenced patients had an expansion of CD8+CD57+ cells seen by flow cytometry. CDR1 and CDR2 from the germline V gene are DFQATT and SNEGSKA (reference sequence). Trimming cost V 5 bases and J 7 bases; bases outside gene matches: 10. The CDR3 is 14 amino acids. Input material: sorted CD4+, CD8+, or CD8+CD57+ T cells (not recorded which) from PBMCs. The clonotype originates from a human donor with aplastic anemia. V is TRBV20-1 and J is TRBJ2-1, with TRBD2 matching over 8 bases. The CDR3 sequence is CSAATSVSGNEQFF. As DNA, the CDR3 is TGCAGTGCTGCGACTAGCGTCTCAGGGAATGAGCAGTTCTTC.